This T cell receptor beta chain was retrieved from a study of control samples from healthy donors and cancer patients. Method: immunoSEQ multiplex PCR; TCRdb's copy keeps in-frame clones and lacks some. Counted here are some 140,000 clones, roughly 92% occurring once; the ten biggest clones make up approximately 11%. This clone turned up a few times. Germline CDR1 reads LGHNA; CDR2 reads YNFKEQ. Trimming cost V 0 bases and J 6 bases, with 11 bases left between them. This CDR3 is 14 amino acids long. The chain combines TRBV4-2 with TRBJ2-5; D ambiguous. The TCR comes from a young man in good health. Sequenced sample: blood. The CDR3 nucleotides are TGTGCCAGCAGCCAAGATTGGGCAAAAAAGACCCAGTACTTC. Protein: CASSQDWAKKTQYF.